This T cell receptor (beta chain) was observed in a study of beta chain features in type 1 diabetes. From germline, CDR1 is SGHTA and CDR2 FQGTGA. The CDR3 is made up of 13 amino acids. With 2 bases removed from V and 3 bases from J, the gap between germline ends came to 6 bases. Sequenced material consisted of expressed TCRB transcripts (all of the isolated RNA was reverse transcribed). Sequencing was performed with immunoSEQ multiplex PCR; in TCRdb, only in-frame clones are kept and a portion is missing. The sample has approximately 470,000 clones, roughly 30% seen once; the top ten hold roughly 0.066%. Stem cell-like memory, regulatory, central memory and naive CD4+ cells were sorted via CD45RO/CCR7/CD25/CD127/CD95/CD27.

Specimen: naive CD4+ T cells from blood. The chain is built from TRBV7-3 and TRBJ2-3; D remains unclear. This sequence originates from a man younger than 35 in good health. DNA of the CDR3: TGTGCCAGCAGCTTAGGAGAGACAGATACGCAGTATTTT. Protein product: CASSLGETDTQYF.